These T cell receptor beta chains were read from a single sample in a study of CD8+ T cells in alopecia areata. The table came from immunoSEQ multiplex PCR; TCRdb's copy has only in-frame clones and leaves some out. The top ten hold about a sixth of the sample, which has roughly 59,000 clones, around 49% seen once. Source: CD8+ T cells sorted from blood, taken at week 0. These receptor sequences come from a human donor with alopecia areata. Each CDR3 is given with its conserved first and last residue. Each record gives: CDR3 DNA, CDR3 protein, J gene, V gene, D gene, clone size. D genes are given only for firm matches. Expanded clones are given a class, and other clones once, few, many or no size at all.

cdr3_nt: TGTGCCTGGACAGGGAGCACAGATACGCAGTATTTT; cdr3_aa: CAWTGSTDTQYF; j_call: TRBJ2-3; v_call: TRBV30; d_call: NA; clone_size: NA
cdr3_nt: TGTGCCAGCAGCTTACTAGGAGGGGCGGACGAGCAGTACTTC; cdr3_aa: CASSLLGGADEQYF; j_call: TRBJ2-7; v_call: TRBV7-9; d_call: NA; clone_size: NA
cdr3_nt: TGTGCCAGCAGCTTAGACCCCAATGAGCAGTTCTTC; cdr3_aa: CASSLDPNEQFF; j_call: TRBJ2-1; v_call: TRBV11-2; d_call: NA; clone_size: few
cdr3_nt: TGTGCCATCATCTGGACAGGGGACCAAGAGACCCAGTACTTC; cdr3_aa: CAIIWTGDQETQYF; j_call: TRBJ2-5; v_call: TRBV10-3; d_call: TRBD1; clone_size: NA
cdr3_nt: TGTGCCAGCTCACCCCTCCCGGCGAACACCGGGGAGCTGTTTTTT; cdr3_aa: CASSPLPANTGELFF; j_call: TRBJ2-2; v_call: TRBV18; d_call: NA; clone_size: medium-sized
cdr3_nt: TGTGCCAGCAGTCGAAGGGGGAGCCCCCACGAGCAGTACTTC; cdr3_aa: CASSRRGSPHEQYF; j_call: TRBJ2-7; v_call: TRBV27; d_call: NA; clone_size: NA
cdr3_nt: TGTGCCTGGAGTGTACTGGGGGGGGATACGCAGTATTTT; cdr3_aa: CAWSVLGGDTQYF; j_call: TRBJ2-3; v_call: TRBV30; d_call: TRBD2; clone_size: NA
cdr3_nt: TGTGCCAGCAGCCTCTACTCGGGGGACCAAGAGACCCAGTACTTC; cdr3_aa: CASSLYSGDQETQYF; j_call: TRBJ2-5; v_call: TRBV9; d_call: NA; clone_size: few
cdr3_nt: TGTGCCAGCAGCCCCGGGTGGGAGCAGTTCTTC; cdr3_aa: CASSPGWEQFF; j_call: TRBJ2-1; v_call: TRBV14; d_call: NA; clone_size: NA
cdr3_nt: TGTGCCAGCAGCTTGATGGACTACACTGAAGCTTTCTTT; cdr3_aa: CASSLMDYTEAFF; j_call: TRBJ1-1; v_call: TRBV7-9; d_call: NA; clone_size: NA
cdr3_nt: TGCGCCAGCAGCCCGTGGACAGGCAACTATGGCTACACCTTC; cdr3_aa: CASSPWTGNYGYTF; j_call: TRBJ1-2; v_call: TRBV4-1; d_call: TRBD1; clone_size: NA
cdr3_nt: TGTGCCAGCAGTTTACGGGACAGACCTCAAGAGACCCAGTACTTC; cdr3_aa: CASSLRDRPQETQYF; j_call: TRBJ2-5; v_call: TRBV28; d_call: TRBD1; clone_size: NA
cdr3_nt: TGCAGCGTTGGGGCAGGGGCAACCTACGAGCAGTACTTC; cdr3_aa: CSVGAGATYEQYF; j_call: TRBJ2-7; v_call: TRBV29-1; d_call: NA; clone_size: NA
cdr3_nt: TGTGCCTGCCCCAATCAGGATAACTATGGCTACACCTTC; cdr3_aa: CACPNQDNYGYTF; j_call: TRBJ1-2; v_call: TRBV30; d_call: NA; clone_size: NA
cdr3_nt: TGTGCCTGGGATTTTGGCCTTACCCCCGGGGAGCTGTTTTTT; cdr3_aa: CAWDFGLTPGELFF; j_call: TRBJ2-2; v_call: TRBV30; d_call: NA; clone_size: once
cdr3_nt: TGTGCCTGTCACTTGTGGACTGGAAACACCATATATTTT; cdr3_aa: CACHLWTGNTIYF; j_call: TRBJ1-3; v_call: TRBV30; d_call: NA; clone_size: NA
cdr3_nt: TGTGCCAGCAGCTCCTGGACAGGGGGCGAGCAGTACTTC; cdr3_aa: CASSSWTGGEQYF; j_call: TRBJ2-7; v_call: TRBV7-9; d_call: TRBD1; clone_size: many
cdr3_nt: TGCAGCGTTGCAGACTCCTTTGGGGGCTATGGCTACACCTTC; cdr3_aa: CSVADSFGGYGYTF; j_call: TRBJ1-2; v_call: TRBV29-1; d_call: NA; clone_size: NA
cdr3_nt: TGTGCCAGCAGCGTAGCTCAGGGACTGGCCTACGAGCAGTACTTC; cdr3_aa: CASSVAQGLAYEQYF; j_call: TRBJ2-7; v_call: TRBV9; d_call: NA; clone_size: NA
cdr3_nt: TGTGCCAGCAGCTTAGCGCCCTCAGTCGACGAAAAACTGTTTTTT; cdr3_aa: CASSLAPSVDEKLFF; j_call: TRBJ1-4; v_call: TRBV7-9; d_call: NA; clone_size: NA
cdr3_nt: TGCAGCGTCTGGACTGATGGTCCCAAGCAGTACTTC; cdr3_aa: CSVWTDGPKQYF; j_call: TRBJ2-7; v_call: TRBV29-1; d_call: NA; clone_size: medium-sized
cdr3_nt: TGTGCCATCAGGAATCCCGGGACGGGAGAAGAGACCCAGTACTTC; cdr3_aa: CAIRNPGTGEETQYF; j_call: TRBJ2-5; v_call: TRBV10-3; d_call: NA; clone_size: few
cdr3_nt: TGCGCCAGCAGAGCGGAGGAGGCCTACAATGAGCAGTTCTTC; cdr3_aa: CASRAEEAYNEQFF; j_call: TRBJ2-1; v_call: TRBV5-1; d_call: NA; clone_size: NA
cdr3_nt: TGTGCCAGCAGGGGACTAGCGGGAGGGCCGTACGAGCAGTACTTC; cdr3_aa: CASRGLAGGPYEQYF; j_call: TRBJ2-7; v_call: TRBV27; d_call: TRBD2; clone_size: once
cdr3_nt: TGTGCCAGCAGCTTAGGGACCAGCGGGGGAGAGACCCAGTACTTC; cdr3_aa: CASSLGTSGGETQYF; j_call: TRBJ2-5; v_call: TRBV7-8; d_call: TRBD2; clone_size: NA
cdr3_nt: TGTGCCAGCAGCTTCGTCTTCGCCGTGAGGGACTACAATGAGCAGTTCTTC; cdr3_aa: CASSFVFAVRDYNEQFF; j_call: TRBJ2-1; v_call: TRBV7-2; d_call: NA; clone_size: NA
cdr3_nt: TGCAGCGTGGGTCGCCCCACTAGCGGAACCTACGAGCAGTACTTC; cdr3_aa: CSVGRPTSGTYEQYF; j_call: TRBJ2-7; v_call: TRBV29-1; d_call: TRBD2; clone_size: NA
cdr3_nt: TGCAGCGTTGAAAAGGGAGGGACAGGGGTGTATGGGGCCAACGTCCTGACTTTC; cdr3_aa: CSVEKGGTGVYGANVLTF; j_call: TRBJ2-6; v_call: TRBV29-1; d_call: TRBD1; clone_size: NA
cdr3_nt: TGCAGCTCCGCAGATACGCAGTATTTT; cdr3_aa: CSSADTQYF; j_call: TRBJ2-3; v_call: TRBV29-1; d_call: NA; clone_size: few
cdr3_nt: TGCGCCAGCAGCCTAGGGGGTTGGACTGAAGCTTTCTTT; cdr3_aa: CASSLGGWTEAFF; j_call: TRBJ1-1; v_call: TRBV5-1; d_call: NA; clone_size: NA
cdr3_nt: TGTGCCTGGAACCCGGGACAGGGGGCCGCTCAGCCCCAGCATTTT; cdr3_aa: CAWNPGQGAAQPQHF; j_call: TRBJ1-5; v_call: TRBV30; d_call: TRBD1; clone_size: NA
cdr3_nt: TGTGCCAGCAGTTCGAAAGGACTAGCGGGCTTAAGCGAGCAGTACTTC; cdr3_aa: CASSSKGLAGLSEQYF; j_call: TRBJ2-7; v_call: TRBV2; d_call: TRBD2; clone_size: few
cdr3_nt: TGTGCCAGCAGCGTATTCCAGGGGGACAATGAGCAGTTCTTC; cdr3_aa: CASSVFQGDNEQFF; j_call: TRBJ2-1; v_call: TRBV9; d_call: TRBD1; clone_size: NA
cdr3_nt: TGCAGCGCAATCTACAATGAGCAGTTCTTC; cdr3_aa: CSAIYNEQFF; j_call: TRBJ2-1; v_call: TRBV29-1; d_call: NA; clone_size: many
cdr3_nt: TGCGCCAGCAGCCAAGGCGGCAGGGATTACTACGAGCAGTACTTC; cdr3_aa: CASSQGGRDYYEQYF; j_call: TRBJ2-7; v_call: TRBV4-1; d_call: NA; clone_size: few
cdr3_nt: TGTGCCAGTAGTACTACAGGGGACTCCTACAATGAGCAGTTCTTC; cdr3_aa: CASSTTGDSYNEQFF; j_call: TRBJ2-1; v_call: TRBV19; d_call: TRBD1; clone_size: few